Below are 17 T cell receptor beta chains sequenced from a single sample in a study of T cell responses to AZD1222 COVID-19 vaccine. Method: immunoSEQ multiplex PCR; TCRdb's copy keeps in-frame clones and lacks some. Here the sample spans 90,000 to 120,000 clones, more than 75% being singletons. The source material was peripheral blood, sampled on day 0 of AZD1222 vaccination. The receptors stem from an adult in good health.

The chain uses TRBV27 and TRBJ2-7, with TRBD1 as a possible D gene (5 bases). Trimming left V 5 bases short and J 5 bases short, with 10 bases between. The CDR3 totals 12 residues. Germline V gene data show CDR1 as MNHEY and CDR2 as SMNVEV (reference sequence). CDR3 in amino acids: CASSATGNEQYF. The CDR3 DNA is TGTGCCAGCAGTGCTACAGGTAACGAGCAGTACTTC.

V is TRBV10-1 and J is TRBJ2-1; D possibly uses TRBD1 or TRBD2 (5 bases each). CDR1 is WNHNN and CDR2 is SYGVQD in the germline V gene (reference sequence). CDR3 length: 11 amino acids. V was pared by 8 bases and J by 7 bases, with 9 bases between. DNA of the CDR3: TGCGCCAGCGGGGACGGAAATGAGCAGTTCTTC. Amino acid sequence: CASGDGNEQFF.

The rearrangement joins TRBV1 to TRBJ1-5; the D call TRBD1 from the table was never checked on the DNA. TRBV1 is a pseudogene segment. CDR3 size: 16 residues. CDR3 DNA sequence: TGCACCAGCAGCCAAGGACAGGGGTTCTTCAATCAGCCCCAGCATTTT. Translating gives CTSSQGQGFFNQPQHF.

This clone came up once. The genes are TRBV2 and TRBJ2-3; 7 bases line up with TRBD2. J was trimmed by 1 base and V by 7 bases; bases with no gene match: 5. The CDR3 covers 14 residues. Germline V lookup: CDR1 SNHLY, CDR2 FYNNEI. The CDR3 here is CASTRGDGTDTQYF. For the CDR3, the DNA is TGTGCCAGCACCCGGGGGGATGGCACAGATACGCAGTATTTT.

The gene calls are TRBV5-1 and TRBJ2-7, with 8 bases lining up with TRBD1. Germline assignment: CDR1 SGHRS and CDR2 YFSETQ. With 7 bases clipped from V and 4 bases from J, the junction kept 10 bases outside the gene matches. CDR3 size: 14 residues. CDR3 DNA: TGCGCCAGCGCCGAACAGGGGGGCTCTTACGAGCAGTACTTC. Its protein product is CASAEQGGSYEQYF.

V and J are TRBV29-1 and TRBJ1-2; perhaps TRBD1 as D (5 bases). This CDR3 has 12 residues. The ends were cut back, 0 bases at V and 7 bases at J, with 9 bases in the middle. Germline-derived CDR1 and CDR2 are SQVTM and ANQGSEA. CDR3 protein: CSVEDSGFGYTF. The CDR3 DNA reads TGCAGCGTTGAAGATTCAGGGTTTGGCTACACCTTC.

The gene calls are TRBV6-1 and TRBJ2-1; D remains unclear. Trimming cost V 3 bases and J 1 base, with 10 bases left between them. This CDR3 comprises 15 residues. The germline V gene encodes CDR1 MNHNS and CDR2 SASEGT. CDR3 sequence reads: CASSEENLSYNEQFF. The CDR3 nucleotides read TGTGCCAGCAGTGAGGAAAACCTTTCCTACAATGAGCAGTTCTTC.

The V gene is TRBV6-2 or TRBV6-3, the J gene TRBJ2-5; 10 bases match TRBD2. With 4 bases clipped from V and 5 bases from J, the junction kept 7 bases outside the gene matches. CDR3 length equals 15 residues. Per the germline V gene, CDR1 is MNHEY and CDR2 is SVGEGT. The CDR3 coding sequence is TGTGCCAGCAGTTTCATAGCGGGGGGAGGGGAGACCCAGTACTTC. Encoded protein: CASSFIAGGGETQYF.

This rearrangement joins TRBV9 to TRBJ1-2; the D is unclear. Trimming took off 4 bases at V and 3 bases at J, with 13 bases between the two ends. Germline assignment: CDR1 SGDLS and CDR2 YYNGEE. CDR3 length: 14 amino acids. The CDR3 DNA sequence: TGTGCCAGCAGCCCGTTGCCCGGCCACTATGGCTACACCTTC. Translated: CASSPLPGHYGYTF.

The V call is TRBV6-2 or TRBV6-3, the J call TRBJ2-1, with TRBD2 matching over 13 bases. Germline V CDR1 and CDR2: MNHEY, SVGEGT. V shed 1 base, J shed 12 bases, and the junction held 9 bases outside the gene matches. CDR3 length: 16 residues. This chain's CDR3 is CASSYWSTSGGEVQFF. CDR3 sequence (DNA): TGTGCCAGCAGTTACTGGTCCACTAGCGGGGGGGAGGTGCAGTTCTTC.

Only a few counts were recorded for this clone. The chain has TRBV2 and TRBJ2-7; a weak D match, TRBD2 (5 bases). Germline V lookup: CDR1 SNHLY, CDR2 FYNNEI. Trimming pared 6 bases from V and 0 bases from J, leaving 15 bases between. This CDR3 region has 15 residues. Here the CDR3 reads CASRHLAGLSYEQYF. In DNA form, the CDR3 reads TGTGCCAGCAGACATCTCGCGGGCCTCTCCTACGAGCAGTACTTC. Variable domain in full (rest from reference TRBV2 and TRBJ2-7): EPEVTQTPSHQVTQMGQEVILRCVPISNHLYFYWYRQILGQKVEFLVSFYNNEISEKSEIFDDQFSVERPDGSNFTLKIRSTKLEDSAMYFCASRHLAGLSYEQYFGPGTRLTVT.

The chain couples TRBV6-6 to TRBJ1-4, with D perhaps TRBD1 (5 bases). This CDR3 spans 13 amino acids. CDR1 MNHNY and CDR2 SVGAGI come from the germline V gene (reference sequence). V was cut by 6 bases and J by 7 bases, with 12 bases left in between. This CDR3 reads CASRVPDTEKLFF. Written as DNA, the CDR3 is TGTGCCAGCAGGGTCCCGGACACTGAAAAACTGTTTTTT.

This clone was counted a single time. The chain couples TRBV7-2 to TRBJ2-7; TRBD2 matches at 10 bases. The germline gives CDR1 SGHTA, CDR2 FQGNSA. This CDR3 has 16 amino acids. With V trimmed by 1 base and J by 1 base, 4 bases remained unmatched. The CDR3 coding sequence is TGTGCCAGCAGCTTAGGGCTAGCGGGGGTTTCCTACGAGCAGTACTTC. As protein: CASSLGLAGVSYEQYF. The whole variable domain, filled in from reference TRBV7-2 and TRBJ2-7, reads GAGVSQSPSNKVTEKGKDVELRCDPISGHTALYWYRQSLGQGLEFLIYFQGNSAPDKSGLPSDRFSAERTGGSVSTLTIQRTQQEDSAVYLCASSLGLAGVSYEQYFGPGTRLTVT.

For the CDR3, the DNA is TGTGCCAGCAGCAAATTTCGGGGGACAGCGAACACCGGGGAGCTGTTTTTT. It codes for CASSKFRGTANTGELFF. The genes are TRBV21-1 and TRBJ2-2; the listed D gene, TRBD1, was not tested against the DNA. TRBV21-1 is termed a pseudogene. CDR3 size: 17 residues.

The chain carries TRBV25-1 and TRBJ2-7; no clear D. CDR1 MGHDK and CDR2 SYGVNS come from the germline V gene. Trimming removed 3 bases at V and 0 bases at J, with 12 bases between. The CDR3 consists of 15 residues. DNA of the CDR3: TGTGCCAGCAGTGAGTCAGCATTCTACTCCTACGAGCAGTACTTC. Its translation: CASSESAFYSYEQYF.

The J gene is TRBJ1-1, the V gene TRBV27; D possibly corresponds to TRBD1 (5 bases). CDR1 MNHEY and CDR2 SMNVEV come from the germline V gene (reference sequence). The ends were cut back, 1 base at V and 1 base at J, with 7 bases in the middle. The CDR3 has 14 residues. The CDR3 loop reads CASSLFTGNTEAFF. Written as DNA, the CDR3 is TGTGCCAGCAGTTTATTTACAGGGAACACTGAAGCTTTCTTT.

This chain connects TRBV19 to TRBJ1-5; D might be TRBD1 (5 bases). V dropped 3 bases and J dropped 6 bases, with 21 bases sitting between them. The CDR3 consists of 17 residues. Germline CDR1 reads LNHDA; CDR2 reads SQIVND (reference sequence). This CDR3 reads CASSMGGPGSALQPQHF. The CDR3 nucleotides are TGTGCCAGTAGTATGGGGGGTCCAGGGTCGGCGCTTCAGCCCCAGCATTTT. The entire variable domain, with the rest obtained from reference TRBV19 and TRBJ1-5, is as follows: DGGITQSPKYLFRKEGQNVTLSCEQNLNHDAMYWYRQDPGQGLRLIYYSQIVNDFQKGDIAEGYSVSREKKESFPLTVTSAQKNPTAFYLCASSMGGPGSALQPQHFGDGTRLSIL.